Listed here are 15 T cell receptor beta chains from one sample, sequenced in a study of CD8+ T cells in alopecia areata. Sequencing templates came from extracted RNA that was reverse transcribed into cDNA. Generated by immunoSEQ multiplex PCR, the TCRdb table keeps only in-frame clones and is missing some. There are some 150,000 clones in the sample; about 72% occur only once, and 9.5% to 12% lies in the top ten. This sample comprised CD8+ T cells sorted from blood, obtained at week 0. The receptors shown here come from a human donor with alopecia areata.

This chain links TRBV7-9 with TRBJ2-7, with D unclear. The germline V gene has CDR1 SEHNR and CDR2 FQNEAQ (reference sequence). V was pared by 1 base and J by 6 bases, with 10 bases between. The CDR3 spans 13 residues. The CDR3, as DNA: TGTGCCAGCAGCTTAGGTGGTTATTCCGAGCAGTACTTC. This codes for CASSLGGYSEQYF.

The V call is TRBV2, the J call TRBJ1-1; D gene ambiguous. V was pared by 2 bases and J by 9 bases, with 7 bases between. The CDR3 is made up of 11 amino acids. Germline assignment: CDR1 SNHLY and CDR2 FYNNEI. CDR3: CASSERTKAFF. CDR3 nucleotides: TGTGCCAGCAGTGAAAGGACTAAAGCTTTCTTT.

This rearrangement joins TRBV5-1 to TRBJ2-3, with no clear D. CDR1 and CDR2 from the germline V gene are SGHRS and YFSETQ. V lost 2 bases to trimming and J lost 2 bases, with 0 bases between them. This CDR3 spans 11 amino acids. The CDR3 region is CASSFTDTQYF. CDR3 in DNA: TGCGCCAGCAGCTTCACAGATACGCAGTATTTT.

CDR3 residues: CASSRSVSSYNEQFF. CDR3 nucleotide sequence: TGTGCCAGCAGTCGTAGCGTGAGCTCCTACAATGAGCAGTTCTTC. The chain links TRBV27 to TRBJ2-1; perhaps TRBD2 as D (5 bases). The V gene's germline CDR1 is MNHEY and CDR2 SMNVEV (reference sequence). The CDR3 sequence is 15 residues long. The V gene lost 5 bases and the J gene lost 0 bases, with 11 bases spanning the gap.

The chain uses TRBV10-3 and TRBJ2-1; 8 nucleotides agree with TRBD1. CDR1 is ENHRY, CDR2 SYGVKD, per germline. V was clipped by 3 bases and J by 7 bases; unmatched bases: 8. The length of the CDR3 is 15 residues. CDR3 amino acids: CAISEQTGVGNEQFF. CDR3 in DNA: TGTGCCATCAGTGAACAGACAGGGGTGGGGAATGAGCAGTTCTTC.

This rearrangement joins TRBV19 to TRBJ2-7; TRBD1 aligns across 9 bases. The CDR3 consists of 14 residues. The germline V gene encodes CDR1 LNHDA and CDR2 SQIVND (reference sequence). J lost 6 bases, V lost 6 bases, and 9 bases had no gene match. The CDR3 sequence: CASSSGTGISEQYF. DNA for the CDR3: TGTGCCAGTAGCTCCGGGACAGGGATCAGCGAGCAGTACTTC.

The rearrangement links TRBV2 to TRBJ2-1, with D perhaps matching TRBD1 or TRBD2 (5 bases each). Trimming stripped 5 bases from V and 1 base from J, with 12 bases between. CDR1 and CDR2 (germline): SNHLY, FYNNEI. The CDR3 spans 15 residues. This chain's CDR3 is CASSPGTDSYNEQFF. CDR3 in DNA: TGTGCCAGCAGTCCCGGGACGGATTCCTACAATGAGCAGTTCTTC.

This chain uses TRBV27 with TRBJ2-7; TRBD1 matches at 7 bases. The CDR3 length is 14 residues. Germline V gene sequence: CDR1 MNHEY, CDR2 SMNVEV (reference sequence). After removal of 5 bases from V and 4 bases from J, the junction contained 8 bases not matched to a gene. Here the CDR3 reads CASSNRDSNYEQYF. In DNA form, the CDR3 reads TGTGCCAGCAGTAATCGGGACAGCAATTACGAGCAGTACTTC.

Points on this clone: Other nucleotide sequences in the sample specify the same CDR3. In DNA form, the CDR3 reads TGCGCCAGCGATCACTCACATCTCGTCCGGTATGCGTGGCAGTACTTC. Translated, it gives CASDHSHLVRYAWQYF. V gene TRBV23-1 combines with J gene TRBJ2-7; D gene uncertain. TRBV23-1 is given ORF status, its function remaining uncertain. V shed 8 bases and J shed 9 bases, with 29 bases lying between them. The CDR3 has 16 residues.

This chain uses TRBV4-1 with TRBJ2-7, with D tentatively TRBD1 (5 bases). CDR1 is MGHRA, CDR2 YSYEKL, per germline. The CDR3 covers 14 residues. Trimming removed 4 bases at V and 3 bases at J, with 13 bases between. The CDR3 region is CASSPLGQGYEQYF. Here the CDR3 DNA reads TGCGCCAGCAGCCCGCTCGGCCAGGGCTACGAGCAGTACTTC.

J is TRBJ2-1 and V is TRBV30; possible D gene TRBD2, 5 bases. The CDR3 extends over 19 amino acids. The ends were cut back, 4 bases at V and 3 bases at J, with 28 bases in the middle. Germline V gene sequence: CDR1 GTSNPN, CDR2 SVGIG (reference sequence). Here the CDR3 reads CAWIRWRAYAKGFYNEQFF. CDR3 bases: TGTGCCTGGATTCGTTGGCGGGCTTACGCCAAGGGATTCTACAATGAGCAGTTCTTC.

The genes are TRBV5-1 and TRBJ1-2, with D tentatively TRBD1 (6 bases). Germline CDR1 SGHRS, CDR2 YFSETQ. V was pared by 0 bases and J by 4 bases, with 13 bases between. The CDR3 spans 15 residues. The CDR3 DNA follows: TGCGCCAGCAGCTTGGGGCAGGGGAGGCCCTATGGCTACACCTTC. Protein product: CASSLGQGRPYGYTF.

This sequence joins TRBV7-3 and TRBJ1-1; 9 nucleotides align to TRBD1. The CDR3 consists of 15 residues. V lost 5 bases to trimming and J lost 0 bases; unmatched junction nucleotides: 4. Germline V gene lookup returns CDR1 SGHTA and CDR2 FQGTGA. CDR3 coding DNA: TGTGCCAGCAGCCTGACAGGGGGGATGAACACTGAAGCTTTCTTT. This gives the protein CASSLTGGMNTEAFF.

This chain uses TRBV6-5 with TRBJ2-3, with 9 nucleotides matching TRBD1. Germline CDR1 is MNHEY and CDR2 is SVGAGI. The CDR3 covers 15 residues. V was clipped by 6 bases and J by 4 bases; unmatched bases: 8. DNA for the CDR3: TGTGCCAGCAGGGCCGGGACAGGGATGGCAGATACGCAGTATTTT. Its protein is CASRAGTGMADTQYF.

The CDR3 nucleotides are TGTGCCACCAGCAGAGGTATAAGGAAGGGTCCAGGATACGAGCAGTACTTC. It yields the protein CATSRGIRKGPGYEQYF. The chain recombines TRBV15 with TRBJ2-7; no reliable D call. V was shortened by 1 base and J by 4 bases, with 20 bases between the two germline ends. Looked up from germline, CDR1 is LNHNV and CDR2 is YYDKDF (reference sequence). The CDR3 loop spans 17 amino acids.